These 14 T cell receptor beta chains came from one sample sequenced in a study of blood T cell repertoires in COVID-19. Here immunoSEQ multiplex PCR was the method, and the copy in TCRdb shows in-frame clones only, minus some. This sample carries 290,000 or so clones, about nine tenths of them seen once, and the ten largest clones take roughly 2.1%. Sequencing was done on a sample of peripheral blood. The source of these receptors is a man aged 18 to 29 with active or convalescent COVID-19.

This chain joins TRBV21-1 and TRBJ2-3; TRBD2 was called by the table and not checked on the DNA. TRBV21-1 is given as a pseudogene. This CDR3 spans 16 amino acids. CDR3 sequence reads: CASSKALRERSDTQYF. Here the CDR3 DNA reads TGTGCCAGCAGCAAAGCTCTGCGGGAGAGGTCAGATACGCAGTATTTT.

This sequence joins TRBV19 and TRBJ2-1; no firm D call. Germline CDR1 reads LNHDA; CDR2 reads SQIVND (reference sequence). V lost 5 bases, J lost 0 bases, and 11 bases lay in between. CDR3 size: 15 residues. CDR3 sequence reads: CASSFDRSSYNEQFF. CDR3 in DNA: TGTGCCAGTAGTTTCGACCGGAGCTCCTACAATGAGCAGTTCTTC. The entire variable domain, with the rest obtained from reference TRBV19 and TRBJ2-1, is as follows: DGGITQSPKYLFRKEGQNVTLSCEQNLNHDAMYWYRQDPGQGLRLIYYSQIVNDFQKGDIAEGYSVSREKKESFPLTVTSAQKNPTAFYLCASSFDRSSYNEQFFGPGTRLTVL.

This chain uses TRBV5-1 with TRBJ2-1; the D gene is possibly TRBD2 (6 bases). The CDR3 covers 15 residues. Germline CDR1 reads SGHRS; CDR2 reads YFSETQ. Between the trimmed V and J ends, which lost 0 bases and 1 base, there was a span of 8 bases. The CDR3 sequence is CASSLAGESYNEQFF. CDR3 in DNA: TGCGCCAGCAGCTTGGCGGGAGAGTCCTACAATGAGCAGTTCTTC.

This chain links TRBV5-1 with TRBJ1-4; D is possibly TRBD1 (6 bases). This CDR3 has 15 amino acids. V was clipped by 4 bases and J by 5 bases, with 15 bases between them. Per germline, CDR1 SGHRS and CDR2 YFSETQ. CDR3 residues: CASSDFGRGNEKLFF. The CDR3 DNA reads as TGCGCCAGCAGCGATTTTGGGAGGGGGAATGAAAAACTGTTTTTT.

The CDR3 here is CSVPGQGVNYGYTF. For the CDR3, the DNA is TGCAGCGTTCCGGGACAGGGGGTTAACTATGGCTACACCTTC. The chain has TRBV29-1 and TRBJ1-2; 11 bases agree with TRBD1. Trimming cost V 5 bases and J 1 base; bases outside gene matches: 3. The CDR3 loop spans 14 amino acids. Per germline, CDR1 SQVTM and CDR2 ANQGSEA.

The chain carries TRBV6-5 and TRBJ1-1; 9 nucleotides match TRBD1. The CDR3 extends over 14 amino acids. Trimming cost V 6 bases and J 6 bases; bases outside gene matches: 8. The germline V gene has CDR1 MNHEY and CDR2 SVGAGI. The CDR3 region has the DNA TGTGCCAGCAGAAGGACAGGGGAGGAGTCTGAAGCTTTCTTT. Translated: CASRRTGEESEAFF.

The count of this clone is one. This chain connects TRBV6-5 to TRBJ1-6, with D unresolved. CDR3 length: 13 residues. The V gene's germline CDR1 is MNHEY and CDR2 SVGAGI. Trimming shortened V by 0 bases and J by 6 bases, and 3 bases separated the two germline ends. CDR3 in amino acids: CASSYSVNSPLHF. DNA of the CDR3: TGTGCCAGCAGTTACTCCGTTAATTCACCCCTCCACTTT.

This clone appeared a few times. This chain uses TRBV5-6 with TRBJ1-1, with D possibly matching TRBD1 (5 bases). CDR1 is SGHDT, CDR2 YYEEEE, per germline. V lost 3 bases and J 3 bases, leaving 12 bases between the germline ends. The CDR3 is made up of 14 amino acids. CDR3 sequence (DNA): TGTGCCAGCAGCTCAACAGGCCTCGACACTGAAGCTTTCTTT. Its protein is CASSSTGLDTEAFF.

This chain links TRBV27 with TRBJ2-2; a possible D gene is TRBD2 (6 bases). The V end lost 2 bases, the J end lost 6 bases, and 10 bases lay between the germline ends. In germline, CDR1 is MNHEY, CDR2 SMNVEV (reference sequence). The CDR3 is 14 residues long. CDR3 in amino acids: CASSLRLGPGELFF. The CDR3 DNA is TGTGCCAGCAGTTTACGACTAGGTCCCGGGGAGCTGTTTTTT.

This clone was picked up a small number of times. V is TRBV28 and J is TRBJ2-7; 8 nucleotides line up with TRBD1. Looked up from germline, CDR1 is MDHEN and CDR2 is SYDVKM. Trimming cost V 6 bases and J 3 bases; bases outside gene matches: 10. There are 15 residues in the CDR3. CDR3 DNA sequence: TGTGCCAGCAGAGGACAGGGAGGAGGGCTCTACGAGCAGTACTTC. This gives the protein CASRGQGGGLYEQYF. The full variable domain, with the rest looked up from reference TRBV28 and TRBJ2-7, is DVKVTQSSRYLVKRTGEKVFLECVQDMDHENMFWYRQDPGLGLRLIYFSYDVKMKEKGDIPEGYSVSREKKERFSLILESASTNQTSMYLCASRGQGGGLYEQYFGPGTRLTVT.

This clone was counted a single time. The chain has TRBV12-5 and TRBJ2-3; D is ambiguous. CDR1 and CDR2 (germline): LGHNT, FRNRAP. This CDR3 has 15 amino acids. The ends were cut back, 0 bases at V and 0 bases at J, with 7 bases in the middle. CDR3 amino acids: CASGLVRGSTDTQYF. The CDR3 DNA reads TGTGCTAGTGGTTTGGTACGAGGCAGCACAGATACGCAGTATTTT.

This clone has only a few counts. The chain is built from TRBV5-6 and TRBJ1-1; D remains ambiguous. The CDR3 is 14 amino acids. V was trimmed by 1 base and J by 3 bases, leaving 10 bases between them. The V gene's germline CDR1 is SGHDT and CDR2 YYEEEE. CDR3 in amino acids: CASSLFLSYTEAFF. Written as DNA, the CDR3 is TGTGCCAGCAGCTTGTTCTTATCGTACACTGAAGCTTTCTTT.

The chain combines TRBV11-3 with TRBJ2-2, with 14 positions matching TRBD2. Germline CDR1 SGHNT, CDR2 YENEEA. Trimming at V came to 5 bases and at J to 5 bases, leaving 4 bases not matched to a gene. The CDR3 contains 16 residues. The CDR3 protein is CASSPRTSGRTGELFF. DNA for the CDR3: TGTGCCAGCAGCCCGCGGACTAGCGGGAGGACCGGGGAGCTGTTTTTT.

The genes are TRBV6-5 and TRBJ1-2, with D possibly matching TRBD1 (6 bases). Germline values: CDR1 MNHEY, CDR2 SVGAGI. There are 15 residues in the CDR3. V lost 7 bases, J lost 8 bases, and 23 bases lay in between. CDR3 region: CASNLQGSRSGGYTF. The CDR3 bases are TGTGCCAGCAACCTACAGGGAAGCAGGTCTGGGGGCTACACCTTC.